These 5 T cell receptor beta chains share one sample of origin, sequenced in a study of T-cell memory formation after mild COVID-19. TCRdb analysed the 5' RACE reads with MiXCR anew, one entry per CDR3 protein. The table records about 560,000 distinct CDR3 sequences, approximately 19% of them present only once. Input material: PBMCs or a T cell subset sorted from them (not recorded which). The receptors derive from an adult woman who had mild COVID-19 (a few samples of this study predate the infection). Cell type and time point are not known.

This clonotype was counted many times. The rearrangement uses TRBV5-1 and TRBJ2-5; 8 bases are a match to TRBD1. CDR3 length: 16 residues. J was trimmed by 1 base and V by 2 bases; bases with no gene match: 7. The germline gives CDR1 SGHRS, CDR2 YFSETQ. CDR3 DNA sequence: TGCGCCAGCAGCTTCCGGGACAGGAGGTTCCAAGAGACCCAGTACTTC. It encodes CASSFRDRRFQETQYF. Using reference TRBV5-1 and TRBJ2-5 for the parts outside the CDR3, the full variable domain is KAGVTQTPRYLIKTRGQQVTLSCSPISGHRSVSWYQQTPGQGLQFLFEYFSETQRNKGNFPGRFSGRQFSNSRSEMNVSTLELGDSALYLCASSFRDRRFQETQYFGPGTRLLVL.

The chain employs TRBV4-3 and TRBJ2-1, with 10 nucleotides matching TRBD1. The germline V gene has CDR1 LGHNA and CDR2 YSLEER. The CDR3 sequence is 15 residues long. V was pared by 4 bases and J by 6 bases, with 6 bases of the junction left unmatched. CDR3 coding DNA: TGCGCCAGCAGCCTCCGGACAGGGGGTGGCAATGAGCAGTTCTTC. As protein: CASSLRTGGGNEQFF.

This clonotype was found a few times. The chain has TRBV6-5 and TRBJ2-7; 12 nucleotides align to TRBD1. The CDR3 extends over 17 amino acids. Germline V gene lookup returns CDR1 MNHEY and CDR2 SVGAGI. The V gene end was trimmed by 0 bases and the J gene end by 3 bases; junction bases not matched to a gene: 6. In nucleotides, the CDR3 is TGTGCCAGCAGTTACTCGGGACAGGGGGCTGCTCTCTACGAGCAGTACTTC. Amino acids: CASSYSGQGAALYEQYF.

The V and J genes are TRBV10-3 and TRBJ2-7, with D perhaps matching TRBD2 (6 bases). The CDR3 has 15 amino acids. Per the germline V gene, CDR1 is ENHRY and CDR2 is SYGVKD. V gave up 11 bases and J gave up 1 base, with 21 bases separating them. CDR3 bases: TGTGCCGCCCACACGCCGGGACTGAATTCCTACGAGCAGTACTTC. As protein: CAAHTPGLNSYEQYF.

The chain has TRBV20-1 and TRBJ2-2; perhaps TRBD2 as D (7 bases). CDR1 and CDR2 from the germline V gene are DFQATT and SNEGSKA (reference sequence). This CDR3 comprises 14 residues. Trimming removed 3 bases at V and 4 bases at J, with 12 bases between. CDR3 DNA sequence: TGCAGTGCTAGGGGGAGGGGGGCCACCGGGGAGCTGTTTTTT. It yields the protein CSARGRGATGELFF.